What follows describes a single T cell receptor (beta chain). The sample holds other DNA sequences that translate to the same CDR3. The assay was immunoSEQ multiplex PCR, and TCRdb's table has in-frame clones only and misses some. In the table there are around 21,000 clones, over 70% of which are singletons. The data derive from a study of immune evolution from preneoplasia to lung adenocarcinoma. Germline V gene sequence: CDR1 SNHLY, CDR2 FYNNEI. V was trimmed by 4 bases and J by 2 bases, leaving 8 bases between them. The CDR3 spans 13 residues. V usage is TRBV2 and J usage is TRBJ1-1; no firm D call. This sequence originates from a person aged 60 to 70 with lung adenocarcinoma. The sequenced material came from FFPE invasive lung adenocarcinoma tissue. The CDR3 DNA follows: TGTGCCAGCAGTGCTGACACAAACACTGAAGCTTTCTTT. Translated: CASSADTNTEAFF.